This record looks at one T cell receptor beta chain sequence and its context. The length of the CDR3 is 16 residues. The J segment lost 4 bases and the V segment lost 5 bases, leaving 14 bases of the junction unmatched. In germline, CDR1 is SGHTA, CDR2 FQGNSA. This sample stems from a study of blood T cell repertoires in COVID-19. The wider study: Sites across the United States, Italy and Spain contributed samples from acute and convalescent COVID-19.

Methods used by the authors: The authors estimated nucleated cell counts from reference gene primer amplification. The method was immunoSEQ multiplex PCR; TCRdb's version includes in-frame clones alone and lacks a portion of them. V, J and clone size were drawn from that table, and D and trimming were deduced from the DNA. The data contain 650,000 to 800,000 clones, approximately 90% of them seen just once; the ten biggest clones take up about 0.26%. Material for sequencing was peripheral blood. The TCR sequence derives from a woman between 18 and 30 years old with acute or convalescent COVID-19. V usage is TRBV7-2 and J usage is TRBJ2-7, with TRBD1 identical over 7 bases. The CDR3 DNA reads TGTGCCAGCAGCGCGGATACCGGGACAGCTTTATACGAGCAGTACTTC. Translation gives CASSADTGTALYEQYF.